Below, one T cell receptor beta chain is given with its context. Its antigen is as yet unknown. The PCR ran on 60 Vbeta and 13 Jbeta primers. Assay: immunoSEQ multiplex PCR; the TCRdb copy retains only in-frame clones and omits some. Found here are 150,000 to 200,000 clones, 71% of them singletons; the top ten hold about 1.6%. The record originates from a study of cytomegalovirus exposure and HLA in healthy donors. At the level of the study: Sequencing of 180 million or so T cells in an earlier analysis found under 120 million unique TCR beta sequences.

The trim removed 2 bases at V and 3 bases at J, leaving 16 bases unmatched. Germline CDR1 SEHNR, CDR2 FQNEAQ (reference sequence). This CDR3 comprises 19 residues. Findings of the study overall: In a later analysis, DRB1 alleles had the most associated TCRs; HLA-C alleles the fewest.

The chain has TRBV7-9 and TRBJ1-1; 9 bases align to TRBD1. The sequenced material came from PBMCs. This receptor was obtained from a girl aged 5-17 years in good health and CMV-seronegative. The CDR3 sequence: CASSLIKIQGARRDTEAFF. For the CDR3, the DNA is TGTGCCAGCAGCTTAATCAAAATACAGGGGGCGCGTAGGGACACTGAAGCTTTCTTT.